Listed below are T cell receptor beta chains from one sample, sequenced in a study of spatial heterogeneity in lung cancer. One entry per CDR3 protein, called by TCRdb with MiXCR from the 5' RACE reads. This sample carries about 6,000 distinct CDR3 sequences, approximately 9.1% of them seen once, and the ten largest clones take approximately 24%. Sequenced here: lung tumor tissue, sampled at surgery. Every receptor here comes from a female donor with early-stage non-small cell lung cancer. The CDR3 runs from the conserved cysteine through the conserved F or W. The D gene is left open where the match is weak. Part of the rows lack a size; the others show once, few, many or a class for expanded clones.

v_call: TRBV6-5; d_call: NA; clone_size: medium-sized; j_call: TRBJ2-2; cdr3_nt: TGTGCCAGCAGTTACTCCCCCCCGGCGAACACCGGGGAGCTGTTTTTT; cdr3_aa: CASSYSPPANTGELFF
v_call: TRBV29-1; d_call: TRBD2; clone_size: many; j_call: TRBJ2-1; cdr3_nt: TGCAGCGTTGAAGACCCGGGACTAGCGGGGAGTGAGCAGTTCTTC; cdr3_aa: CSVEDPGLAGSEQFF
v_call: TRBV7-6; d_call: NA; clone_size: few; j_call: TRBJ1-2; cdr3_nt: TGTGCCAGCAGCTACGGGGCCGAGGGAGGCTACACCTTC; cdr3_aa: CASSYGAEGGYTF
v_call: TRBV30; d_call: NA; clone_size: medium-sized; j_call: TRBJ2-1; cdr3_nt: TGTGCCTGGGATACCCTTCAGGGCAATGAGCAGTTCTTC; cdr3_aa: CAWDTLQGNEQFF
v_call: TRBV10-1; d_call: TRBD1; clone_size: medium-sized; j_call: TRBJ2-3; cdr3_nt: TGCGCCAGCAGTGCCGGGGACAGGGCCGCAGATACGCAGTATTTT; cdr3_aa: CASSAGDRAADTQYF
v_call: TRBV10-3; d_call: TRBD1; clone_size: many; j_call: TRBJ2-7; cdr3_nt: TGTGCCATCAATCCGGGACAGGGGTCCTACGAGCAGTACTTC; cdr3_aa: CAINPGQGSYEQYF
v_call: TRBV20-1; d_call: NA; clone_size: many; j_call: TRBJ1-5; cdr3_nt: TGCAGTGCTAAAGTGGGTCAGCCCCAGCATTTT; cdr3_aa: CSAKVGQPQHF
v_call: TRBV12-3/TRBV12-4; d_call: TRBD2; clone_size: many; j_call: TRBJ2-5; cdr3_nt: TGTGCCAGCACTTCGACTAGCGGGGGAGGTGAGACCCAGTACTTC; cdr3_aa: CASTSTSGGGETQYF
v_call: TRBV5-1; d_call: TRBD1; clone_size: few; j_call: TRBJ1-4; cdr3_nt: TGCGCCAGCAGCTTCGGACAGGGGTTAGGAGAAAAACTGTTTTTT; cdr3_aa: CASSFGQGLGEKLFF
v_call: TRBV28; d_call: TRBD1; clone_size: many; j_call: TRBJ1-1; cdr3_nt: TGTGCCAGCAGTCCGGGACAGAGGGGCACTGAAGCTTTCTTT; cdr3_aa: CASSPGQRGTEAFF
v_call: TRBV27; d_call: NA; clone_size: many; j_call: TRBJ2-5; cdr3_nt: TGTGCCAGCATCTCAGGGGAGACCCAGTACTTC; cdr3_aa: CASISGETQYF
v_call: TRBV10-3; d_call: NA; clone_size: many; j_call: TRBJ2-3; cdr3_nt: TGTGCCATCAGTGAGGGTCAAGACCAGTGGGACACAGATACGCAGTATTTT; cdr3_aa: CAISEGQDQWDTDTQYF
v_call: TRBV12-3/TRBV12-4; d_call: NA; clone_size: large; j_call: TRBJ1-1; cdr3_nt: TGTGCCAGCAGTGCTCAAGCGGGGACTGAAGCTTTCTTT; cdr3_aa: CASSAQAGTEAFF
v_call: TRBV7-9; d_call: NA; clone_size: many; j_call: TRBJ2-3; cdr3_nt: TGTGCCAGCAGCTCCCACGTCGGCTTCACAGATACGCAGTATTTT; cdr3_aa: CASSSHVGFTDTQYF
v_call: TRBV2; d_call: NA; clone_size: medium-sized; j_call: TRBJ2-5; cdr3_nt: TGTGCCAGCAGTGAAGCGCTCCAGACCCAGTACTTC; cdr3_aa: CASSEALQTQYF
v_call: TRBV20-1; d_call: NA; clone_size: NA; j_call: TRBJ2-4; cdr3_nt: TGCAGTGCTGAGAACCGGGACTCGGTGAACATTCAGTACTTC; cdr3_aa: CSAENRDSVNIQYF
v_call: TRBV7-9; d_call: NA; clone_size: many; j_call: TRBJ1-2; cdr3_nt: TGTGCCAGCAGCCCTGATGCGACAGGTCCCCTCTCCTTC; cdr3_aa: CASSPDATGPLSF
v_call: TRBV27; d_call: NA; clone_size: few; j_call: TRBJ1-4; cdr3_nt: TGTGCCAGCAGTGGCCAGGTGGACGGGAAACTGTTTTTT; cdr3_aa: CASSGQVDGKLFF
v_call: TRBV9; d_call: TRBD2; clone_size: many; j_call: TRBJ2-1; cdr3_nt: TGTGCCAGCAGCGTGGCCTTTGGGACTAGCGGATACAATGAGCAGTTCTTC; cdr3_aa: CASSVAFGTSGYNEQFF
v_call: TRBV7-2; d_call: NA; clone_size: many; j_call: TRBJ2-3; cdr3_nt: TGTGCCAGCAGCTTAGTAGAGTGGTCTTTCGGGACAGATACGCAGTATTTT; cdr3_aa: CASSLVEWSFGTDTQYF
v_call: TRBV12-3/TRBV12-4; d_call: NA; clone_size: many; j_call: TRBJ2-3; cdr3_nt: TGTGCCAGCACCACCCCGTCTAATACGCAGTATTTT; cdr3_aa: CASTTPSNTQYF
v_call: TRBV3-1; d_call: NA; clone_size: many; j_call: TRBJ1-6; cdr3_nt: TGTGCCAGCAGCCCGAGTAACAATTCACCCCTCCACTTT; cdr3_aa: CASSPSNNSPLHF
v_call: TRBV15; d_call: NA; clone_size: few; j_call: TRBJ2-1; cdr3_nt: TGTGCCACCAGCAGAGCTCTCGGGATCGTATCCCATGAGCAGTTCTTC; cdr3_aa: CATSRALGIVSHEQFF
v_call: TRBV29-1; d_call: NA; clone_size: many; j_call: TRBJ1-3; cdr3_nt: TGCAGCGTGGTTAGGGGAACTGGAAACACCATATATTTT; cdr3_aa: CSVVRGTGNTIYF
v_call: TRBV24-1; d_call: NA; clone_size: NA; j_call: TRBJ2-2; cdr3_nt: TGTGCCACCAGGGTCGGGGGGCAGGACACCGGGGAGCTGTTTTTT; cdr3_aa: CATRVGGQDTGELFF
v_call: TRBV7-8; d_call: NA; clone_size: few; j_call: TRBJ2-7; cdr3_nt: TGTGCCAGCAGCTTAACGGTGGGGTCCTACGAGCAGTACTTC; cdr3_aa: CASSLTVGSYEQYF
v_call: TRBV15; d_call: NA; clone_size: medium-sized; j_call: TRBJ1-1; cdr3_nt: TGTGCCACCAGCAGTCTCGGGGTCAACACTGAAGCTTTCTTT; cdr3_aa: CATSSLGVNTEAFF
v_call: TRBV5-5; d_call: NA; clone_size: once; j_call: TRBJ1-1; cdr3_nt: TGCGCCAGCAGCTTGGAGGGCCCGAGCTCGACTGAAGCTTTCTTT; cdr3_aa: CASSLEGPSSTEAFF